The 6 T cell receptor beta chains given below trace back to one sample, sequenced in a study of follicular helper T cells after annual influenza vaccination. TCRdb keeps only in-frame clones here, not all; method: immunoSEQ multiplex PCR. The sample has fewer than 2,500 clones, 70% to 75% seen once. Documented time point: 2015-2016 season, pre-vaccination. Sequenced material: CXCR5+ CD38+ circulating T follicular helper cells from blood, taken on the day of influenza vaccination. Subset described: circulating Tfh, non-naive CD4+CXCR5+PD-1+ (ICOS+CD38+ or ICOS-CD38-). All receptors come from an adult who received the influenza vaccine.

V usage is TRBV30 and J usage is TRBJ2-1; 7 positions agree with TRBD1. J was trimmed by 4 bases and V by 0 bases; bases with no gene match: 9. Germline V CDR1 and CDR2: GTSNPN, SVGIG (reference sequence). CDR3 length: 16 residues. The CDR3 DNA follows: TGTGCCTGGAGTGTAAGGGGGCCGCTGGTTTACAATGAGCAGTTCTTC. Translation gives CAWSVRGPLVYNEQFF.

V usage is TRBV15 and J usage is TRBJ1-2; D is unresolved. Germline V lookup: CDR1 LNHNV, CDR2 YYDKDF (reference sequence). Trimming removed 5 bases at V and 7 bases at J, with 11 bases between. The CDR3 totals 12 residues. The CDR3 reads CATSLAGSGYTF. As DNA, the CDR3 is TGTGCCACCAGCTTGGCTGGTTCTGGCTACACCTTC.

The rearrangement joins TRBV6-1 to TRBJ2-7; D might be TRBD1 (6 bases). The ends were cut back, 7 bases at V and 0 bases at J, with 13 bases in the middle. CDR3 length: 14 residues. Germline-derived CDR1 and CDR2 are MNHNS and SASEGT. CDR3 coding DNA: TGTGCCAGCACTCCAGGGGACATCTCCTACGAGCAGTACTTC. It is translated as CASTPGDISYEQYF.

This chain joins TRBV4-3 and TRBJ2-2; the match to TRBD1 covers 10 bases. CDR1 and CDR2 from the germline V gene are LGHNA and YSLEER. The CDR3 runs 16 residues. V shed 4 bases and J 7 bases; nucleotides not matched to a gene: 9. For the CDR3, the DNA is TGCGCCAGCAGCCGCCAGACAGGGGGCGCCGGCGGGGAGCTGTTTTTT. This codes for CASSRQTGGAGGELFF.

The gene calls are TRBV29-1 and TRBJ2-7, with a weak D call TRBD1 (6 bases). This CDR3 is 15 amino acids long. Trimming took off 4 bases at V and 2 bases at J, with 18 bases between the two ends. Germline loops: CDR1 SQVTM, CDR2 ANQGSEA. CDR3 in amino acids: CSVARGPGHTYEQYF. CDR3 DNA: TGCAGCGTTGCGAGGGGTCCGGGACACACCTACGAGCAGTACTTC.

In its sample, this clone was seen a few times. The rearrangement joins TRBV5-1 to TRBJ2-7; D call uncertain. The CDR3 covers 14 residues. Trimming pared 1 base from V and 0 bases from J, leaving 8 bases between. Per germline, CDR1 SGHRS and CDR2 YFSETQ. The CDR3 sequence is CASSLSGSSYEQYF. The CDR3 bases are TGCGCCAGCAGCTTGTCCGGTAGCTCCTACGAGCAGTACTTC. Based on the CDR3 plus reference TRBV5-1 and TRBJ2-7, the full variable domain is KAGVTQTPRYLIKTRGQQVTLSCSPISGHRSVSWYQQTPGQGLQFLFEYFSETQRNKGNFPGRFSGRQFSNSRSEMNVSTLELGDSALYLCASSLSGSSYEQYFGPGTRLTVT.